What follows are 7 T cell receptor beta chains derived from one specimen sequenced in a study of STAT5B mutations in CD4+ large granular lymphocyte leukemia. TCRdb's copy holds only in-frame clones and misses some; the assay was immunoSEQ multiplex PCR. The data show tens of thousands of clones, 65% to 75% seen once. The specimen was CD4+ T cells from blood buffy coats. The source of these receptors is a human donor in good health.

The rearrangement joins TRBV6-5 to TRBJ2-7; D assignment may be TRBD1 or TRBD2 (5 bases each). CDR1 MNHEY and CDR2 SVGAGI come from the germline V gene. The CDR3 consists of 13 residues. V lost 3 bases, J lost 3 bases, and 9 bases lay in between. The CDR3 loop is CASSYGGDYEQYF. CDR3 DNA sequence: TGTGCCAGCAGTTATGGGGGAGACTACGAGCAGTACTTC.

As for this clone: Other DNA sequences in this sample translate to the same CDR3. The gene calls are TRBV30 and TRBJ2-1, with D perhaps matching TRBD2 (6 bases). Germline V gene data show CDR1 as GTSNPN and CDR2 as SVGIG (reference sequence). The length of the CDR3 is 18 residues. V was trimmed by 2 bases and J by 3 bases, leaving 23 bases between them. CDR3 nucleotides: TGTGCCTGGAGTCCCCCCCTTTGGGGGAGGAAACTCTACAATGAGCAGTTCTTC. Translating gives CAWSPPLWGRKLYNEQFF.

This clone was seen a few times. The rearrangement links TRBV27 to TRBJ2-7, with D uncertain. Germline V gives CDR1 MNHEY, CDR2 SMNVEV (reference sequence). V was shortened by 1 base and J by 6 bases, with 10 bases between the two germline ends. The CDR3 runs 13 residues. CDR3 in amino acids: CASSLYPDFEQYF. The CDR3 bases are TGTGCCAGCAGTTTATATCCCGATTTCGAGCAGTACTTC.

This clone was counted between two and nine times. This chain connects TRBV5-4 to TRBJ2-7; no definite D call. The germline V gene encodes CDR1 SGHNT and CDR2 YYREEE (reference sequence). V lost 0 bases and J lost 5, with 6 bases in between. This CDR3 comprises 12 residues. The CDR3 here is CASSLVGHEQYF. CDR3 bases: TGTGCCAGCAGCTTGGTGGGTCACGAGCAGTACTTC.

The CDR3 bases are TGTGCCACCAGCAGAGACCCGGGACTAGCGGGAGTTGAGCAGTTCTTC. Translation: CATSRDPGLAGVEQFF. This sequence joins TRBV15 and TRBJ2-1, with 14 nucleotides matching TRBD2. CDR3 length equals 16 residues. After removal of 0 bases from V and 9 bases from J, the junction contained 4 bases not matched to a gene. Germline lookup yields CDR1 LNHNV and CDR2 YYDKDF (reference sequence).

In its sample, this clone was seen a few times. J is TRBJ1-2 and V is TRBV7-3; tentatively, D is TRBD1 (5 bases). The CDR3 has 14 amino acids. Trimming took 5 bases from V and 7 from J, leaving 17 bases between them. Germline CDR1 and CDR2: SGHTA and FQGTGA. The CDR3 loop is CASSPTGTAAGYTF. CDR3 nucleotides: TGTGCCAGCAGCCCGACCGGGACCGCGGCTGGCTACACCTTC.

This clone was recorded only once. The chain employs TRBV19 and TRBJ1-6, with TRBD1 matching over 8 bases. The CDR3 is 13 residues long. V lost 10 bases and J lost 7; bases outside the gene matches: 6. Per germline, CDR1 LNHDA and CDR2 SQIVND (reference sequence). The CDR3 DNA reads TGTGCCACTAGGCAGGGGGCGAATTCACCCCTCCACTTT. This sequence encodes CATRQGANSPLHF.